Listed below are T cell receptor beta chains from one sample, sequenced in a study of blood T cell repertoires in COVID-19. Using immunoSEQ multiplex PCR, the repertoire was profiled, and TCRdb retains in-frame clones only, with some absent. The sample includes 85,000 to 90,000 clones, approximately 79% of them seen just once. The sequenced sample was peripheral blood. The receptors here all came from a woman older than 75 with active or convalescent COVID-19. The CDR3 runs from the conserved cysteine through the conserved F or W. Each record gives: J gene, V gene, CDR3 length, clone size, D gene, CDR3 protein, CDR3 DNA. A D gene is named only where the DNA matches it firmly. Clone size, where shown, is once, few, many, or a class for clones that have expanded.

j_call: TRBJ1-2; v_call: TRBV13; cdr3_length: 15; clone_size: .; d_call: .; cdr3_aa: CASSVLQGQGYGYTF; cdr3_nt: TGTGCCAGCAGCGTCCTCCAGGGGCAGGGGTATGGCTACACCTTC
j_call: TRBJ1-1; v_call: TRBV3-1/TRBV3-2; cdr3_length: 11; clone_size: .; d_call: TRBD1; cdr3_aa: CASSQTGARFF; cdr3_nt: TGTGCCAGCAGCCAAACAGGGGCCCGGTTCTTT
j_call: TRBJ1-6; v_call: TRBV19; cdr3_length: 15; clone_size: few; d_call: TRBD1; cdr3_aa: CASKETGGNNSPLHF; cdr3_nt: TGTGCCAGCAAAGAGACAGGGGGGAATAATTCACCCCTCCACTTT
j_call: TRBJ1-4; v_call: TRBV10-3; cdr3_length: 12; clone_size: .; d_call: TRBD1; cdr3_aa: CAIRDRDEKLFF; cdr3_nt: TGTGCCATCAGGGACAGGGATGAAAAACTGTTTTTT
j_call: TRBJ1-1; v_call: TRBV10-3; cdr3_length: 13; clone_size: few; d_call: .; cdr3_aa: CAITLTGNTEAFF; cdr3_nt: TGTGCCATCACCTTGACAGGGAACACTGAAGCTTTCTTT
j_call: TRBJ2-2; v_call: TRBV5-1; cdr3_length: 14; clone_size: .; d_call: TRBD1; cdr3_aa: CASSVGTGPGELFF; cdr3_nt: TGCGCCAGCAGCGTCGGGACAGGGCCAGGGGAGCTGTTTTTT
j_call: TRBJ1-1; v_call: TRBV12-5; cdr3_length: 17; clone_size: .; d_call: .; cdr3_aa: CASGLYRGGGLNTEAFF; cdr3_nt: TGTGCTAGTGGTTTGTATCGGGGAGGGGGGCTGAACACTGAAGCTTTCTTT
j_call: TRBJ2-5; v_call: TRBV6-1; cdr3_length: 15; clone_size: .; d_call: .; cdr3_aa: CASSEGGVVQETQYF; cdr3_nt: TGTGCCAGCAGTGAAGGCGGGGTGGTCCAAGAGACCCAGTACTTC
j_call: TRBJ2-1; v_call: TRBV5-8; cdr3_length: 14; clone_size: .; d_call: TRBD1; cdr3_aa: CASSFKTGGFVQFF; cdr3_nt: TGTGCCAGCAGCTTTAAAACAGGGGGGTTTGTGCAGTTCTTC
j_call: TRBJ1-2; v_call: TRBV6-6; cdr3_length: 13; clone_size: .; d_call: TRBD1; cdr3_aa: CASRTPGGYGYTF; cdr3_nt: TGTGCCAGCAGGACCCCAGGGGGCTATGGCTACACCTTC
j_call: TRBJ1-1; v_call: TRBV30; cdr3_length: 12; clone_size: .; d_call: .; cdr3_aa: CAWSVARAEAFF; cdr3_nt: TGTGCCTGGAGTGTGGCGAGGGCTGAAGCTTTCTTT
j_call: TRBJ1-2; v_call: TRBV5-5; cdr3_length: 15; clone_size: .; d_call: TRBD1; cdr3_aa: CASSPRQGLEDGYTF; cdr3_nt: TGTGCCAGCAGCCCAAGACAGGGACTCGAGGATGGCTACACCTTC
j_call: TRBJ2-1; v_call: TRBV9; cdr3_length: 16; clone_size: few; d_call: TRBD1; cdr3_aa: CASSVVGTGGYNEQFF; cdr3_nt: TGTGCCAGCAGCGTAGTCGGGACAGGGGGATACAATGAGCAGTTCTTC
j_call: TRBJ1-5; v_call: TRBV6-2/TRBV6-3; cdr3_length: 14; clone_size: .; d_call: TRBD1; cdr3_aa: CASSRDSRWQPQHF; cdr3_nt: TGTGCCAGCAGTCGGGACAGCCGGTGGCAGCCCCAGCATTTT
j_call: TRBJ2-3; v_call: TRBV28; cdr3_length: 21; clone_size: .; d_call: TRBD2; cdr3_aa: CASSLSSPGLAGEASTDTQYF; cdr3_nt: TGTGCCAGCAGTTTAAGCTCTCCGGGACTAGCGGGAGAGGCTAGCACAGATACGCAGTATTTT
j_call: TRBJ1-2; v_call: TRBV7-3; cdr3_length: 15; clone_size: .; d_call: TRBD1; cdr3_aa: CASSLDRDSTYGYTF; cdr3_nt: TGTGCCAGCAGCCTAGACCGGGACAGCACTTATGGCTACACCTTC
j_call: TRBJ1-4; v_call: TRBV30; cdr3_length: 12; clone_size: .; d_call: .; cdr3_aa: CAWSEGYEKLFF; cdr3_nt: TGTGCCTGGAGTGAGGGGTATGAAAAACTGTTTTTT
j_call: TRBJ2-2; v_call: TRBV6-6; cdr3_length: 17; clone_size: .; d_call: TRBD2; cdr3_aa: CASSPRGGLTNTGELFF; cdr3_nt: TGTGCCAGCAGTCCCCGGGGGGGTCTCACGAACACCGGGGAGCTGTTTTTT
j_call: TRBJ2-2; v_call: TRBV19; cdr3_length: 17; clone_size: .; d_call: TRBD2; cdr3_aa: CASSITSGGLSTGELFF; cdr3_nt: TGTGCCAGTAGTATTACTAGCGGGGGCCTTTCCACCGGGGAGCTGTTTTTT
j_call: TRBJ2-1; v_call: TRBV5-5; cdr3_length: 17; clone_size: .; d_call: TRBD2; cdr3_aa: CASSLKGGREGYNEQFF; cdr3_nt: TGTGCCAGCAGCCTCAAGGGCGGCAGGGAGGGCTACAATGAGCAGTTCTTC
j_call: TRBJ1-6; v_call: TRBV6-2/TRBV6-3; cdr3_length: 16; clone_size: .; d_call: TRBD1; cdr3_aa: CASSYPLTGVNSPLHF; cdr3_nt: TGTGCCAGCAGTTACCCCCTGACAGGGGTAAATTCACCCCTCCACTTT
j_call: TRBJ2-1; v_call: TRBV13; cdr3_length: 11; clone_size: .; d_call: .; cdr3_aa: CASSSEGEQFF; cdr3_nt: TGTGCCAGCAGCTCGGAGGGTGAGCAGTTCTTC
j_call: TRBJ2-5; v_call: TRBV7-2; cdr3_length: 16; clone_size: few; d_call: TRBD2; cdr3_aa: CASSIIAGGSGETQYF; cdr3_nt: TGTGCCAGCAGCATCATAGCGGGGGGGAGCGGGGAGACCCAGTACTTC
j_call: TRBJ2-5; v_call: TRBV2; cdr3_length: 13; clone_size: .; d_call: .; cdr3_aa: CASSDARFKTQYF; cdr3_nt: TGTGCCAGCAGTGATGCTCGGTTCAAGACCCAGTACTTC
j_call: TRBJ2-7; v_call: TRBV6-2/TRBV6-3; cdr3_length: 16; clone_size: .; d_call: TRBD1; cdr3_aa: CASSYSKGTGGYEQYF; cdr3_nt: TGTGCCAGCAGTTACTCGAAAGGGACAGGGGGGTACGAGCAGTACTTC
j_call: TRBJ1-5; v_call: TRBV19; cdr3_length: 13; clone_size: .; d_call: .; cdr3_aa: CASSTQTTQPQHF; cdr3_nt: TGTGCCAGTAGTACTCAGACAACTCAGCCCCAGCATTTT
j_call: TRBJ2-3; v_call: TRBV6-5; cdr3_length: 15; clone_size: .; d_call: TRBD2; cdr3_aa: CASATSGGYTDTQYF; cdr3_nt: TGTGCCAGCGCTACTAGCGGGGGGTACACAGATACGCAGTATTTT
j_call: TRBJ2-2; v_call: TRBV6-5; cdr3_length: 15; clone_size: .; d_call: TRBD1; cdr3_aa: CASSPGTGTSGELFF; cdr3_nt: TGTGCCAGCAGTCCCGGGACAGGCACATCCGGGGAGCTGTTTTTT
j_call: TRBJ1-3; v_call: TRBV10-3; cdr3_length: 15; clone_size: .; d_call: .; cdr3_aa: CAISRDSGLRNTIYF; cdr3_nt: TGTGCCATCAGTCGGGACTCCGGGCTTCGAAACACCATATATTTT
j_call: TRBJ1-4; v_call: TRBV4-3; cdr3_length: 18; clone_size: once; d_call: .; cdr3_aa: CASSQDPGGIGNNEKLFF; cdr3_nt: TGCGCCAGCAGCCAAGATCCCGGCGGGATCGGCAATAATGAAAAACTGTTTTTT
j_call: TRBJ1-4; v_call: TRBV4-3; cdr3_length: 16; clone_size: .; d_call: .; cdr3_aa: CASSQDAVPGSEKLFF; cdr3_nt: TGCGCCAGCAGCCAAGATGCTGTCCCGGGGAGTGAAAAACTGTTTTTT
j_call: TRBJ2-4; v_call: TRBV9; cdr3_length: 17; clone_size: few; d_call: TRBD1; cdr3_aa: CASSVDFRGLGKNIQYF; cdr3_nt: TGTGCCAGCAGCGTCGACTTCAGGGGGCTTGGCAAAAACATTCAGTACTTC
j_call: TRBJ2-7; v_call: TRBV27; cdr3_length: 19; clone_size: few; d_call: TRBD1; cdr3_aa: CASTPPDRVWPFLYYEQYF; cdr3_nt: TGTGCCAGCACCCCCCCTGACAGGGTCTGGCCGTTCCTTTACTACGAGCAGTACTTC
j_call: TRBJ2-7; v_call: TRBV6-1; cdr3_length: 15; clone_size: few; d_call: .; cdr3_aa: CASSELQGTSYEQYF; cdr3_nt: TGTGCCAGCAGTGAACTCCAGGGGACCTCCTACGAGCAGTACTTC
j_call: TRBJ2-3; v_call: TRBV7-2; cdr3_length: 16; clone_size: .; d_call: TRBD2; cdr3_aa: CASSLAWTSVADTQYF; cdr3_nt: TGTGCCAGCAGCTTAGCGTGGACTAGCGTAGCAGATACGCAGTATTTT
j_call: TRBJ2-1; v_call: TRBV27; cdr3_length: 17; clone_size: .; d_call: .; cdr3_aa: CASSFSWGVGGYNEQFF; cdr3_nt: TGTGCCAGCAGTTTCTCTTGGGGAGTGGGGGGCTACAATGAGCAGTTCTTC
j_call: TRBJ2-6; v_call: TRBV6-5; cdr3_length: 14; clone_size: .; d_call: .; cdr3_aa: CAGQTYSGANVLTF; cdr3_nt: TGTGCCGGCCAGACTTACTCTGGGGCCAACGTCCTGACTTTC
j_call: TRBJ1-1; v_call: TRBV30; cdr3_length: 14; clone_size: .; d_call: .; cdr3_aa: CAWSPGLPNTEAFF; cdr3_nt: TGTGCCTGGAGTCCGGGACTCCCGAACACTGAAGCTTTCTTT
j_call: TRBJ2-5; v_call: TRBV11-1; cdr3_length: 15; clone_size: medium-sized; d_call: TRBD2; cdr3_aa: CASSGLAGHQETQYF; cdr3_nt: TGTGCCAGCTCGGGACTAGCGGGACACCAAGAGACCCAGTACTTC
j_call: TRBJ1-5; v_call: TRBV2; cdr3_length: 14; clone_size: .; d_call: .; cdr3_aa: CASSGGDPYQPQHF; cdr3_nt: TGTGCCAGCAGTGGGGGGGACCCCTATCAGCCCCAGCATTTT
j_call: TRBJ1-5; v_call: TRBV6-5; cdr3_length: 14; clone_size: .; d_call: .; cdr3_aa: CASSYSEGGQPQHF; cdr3_nt: TGTGCCAGCAGTTACTCGGAGGGGGGGCAGCCCCAGCATTTT
j_call: TRBJ2-1; v_call: TRBV7-9; cdr3_length: 16; clone_size: .; d_call: TRBD1; cdr3_aa: CASSLAGTGIHNEQFF; cdr3_nt: TGTGCCAGCAGCTTGGCCGGGACAGGGATACACAATGAGCAGTTCTTC
j_call: TRBJ2-7; v_call: TRBV5-4; cdr3_length: 14; clone_size: .; d_call: .; cdr3_aa: CASSFDGGAYEQYF; cdr3_nt: TGTGCCAGCAGCTTCGATGGCGGTGCTTACGAGCAGTACTTC
j_call: TRBJ2-1; v_call: TRBV6-6; cdr3_length: 13; clone_size: .; d_call: TRBD2; cdr3_aa: CASSSTRLAGPFF; cdr3_nt: TGTGCCAGCAGTTCGACCCGACTAGCGGGACCTTTCTTC
j_call: TRBJ2-3; v_call: TRBV19; cdr3_length: 16; clone_size: once; d_call: TRBD2; cdr3_aa: CASSRLAGDVTDTQYF; cdr3_nt: TGTGCCAGTAGTCGACTAGCGGGTGACGTCACAGATACGCAGTATTTT
j_call: TRBJ1-1; v_call: TRBV18; cdr3_length: 13; clone_size: once; d_call: .; cdr3_aa: CASSPTGNTEAFF; cdr3_nt: TGTGCCAGCTCACCAACAGGGAACACTGAAGCTTTCTTT
j_call: TRBJ1-2; v_call: TRBV11-1; cdr3_length: 15; clone_size: .; d_call: .; cdr3_aa: CASSEDLTLNNGYTF; cdr3_nt: TGTGCCAGCAGCGAAGACCTGACATTGAATAATGGCTACACCTTC
j_call: TRBJ2-7; v_call: TRBV9; cdr3_length: 16; clone_size: .; d_call: TRBD2; cdr3_aa: CASSVGGLAISYEQYF; cdr3_nt: TGTGCCAGCAGCGTGGGGGGACTAGCGATCTCCTACGAGCAGTACTTC
j_call: TRBJ2-7; v_call: TRBV18; cdr3_length: 16; clone_size: .; d_call: .; cdr3_aa: CASSPEGTIGSYEQYF; cdr3_nt: TGTGCCAGCTCACCAGAGGGTACGATCGGCTCCTACGAGCAGTACTTC
j_call: TRBJ2-1; v_call: TRBV7-3; cdr3_length: 15; clone_size: few; d_call: .; cdr3_aa: CASSLAQGGPNEQFF; cdr3_nt: TGTGCCAGCAGCTTAGCTCAGGGGGGCCCCAATGAGCAGTTCTTC
j_call: TRBJ2-5; v_call: TRBV7-2; cdr3_length: 15; clone_size: .; d_call: .; cdr3_aa: CASSLVAQGRETQYF; cdr3_nt: TGTGCCAGCAGCTTAGTCGCCCAGGGGCGAGAGACCCAGTACTTC
j_call: TRBJ2-1; v_call: TRBV4-1; cdr3_length: 18; clone_size: .; d_call: .; cdr3_aa: CASSHARDTTPQGNEQFF; cdr3_nt: TGCGCCAGCAGCCATGCCCGGGACACTACACCCCAGGGCAATGAGCAGTTCTTC
j_call: TRBJ2-3; v_call: TRBV7-2; cdr3_length: 17; clone_size: .; d_call: TRBD1; cdr3_aa: CASSSWDRWGDTDTQYF; cdr3_nt: TGTGCCAGCAGCTCCTGGGACAGGTGGGGGGACACAGATACGCAGTATTTT
j_call: TRBJ2-3; v_call: TRBV30; cdr3_length: 13; clone_size: .; d_call: .; cdr3_aa: CAWSVAGADTQYF; cdr3_nt: TGTGCCTGGAGTGTAGCGGGCGCAGATACGCAGTATTTT